The source of this TCR beta chain is a study of blood T cell repertoires in COVID-19. For the study at large: In each case, the material was cDNA or gDNA derived from T cells, B-cell-depleted T cells, or PBMCs.

This clone was seen only once. CDR1 is KGHDR and CDR2 is SFDVKD in the germline V gene. CDR3 length equals 14 residues. The ends were cut back, 3 bases at V and 7 bases at J, with 14 bases in the middle. Here immunoSEQ multiplex PCR was the method, and the copy in TCRdb shows in-frame clones only, minus some. Among about 57,000 clones listed, over 80% were seen once. The sequenced sample consisted of peripheral blood. The TCR originated in a woman aged 55-70 years with acute or convalescent COVID-19. The chain couples TRBV24-1 to TRBJ1-2; D not resolved. CDR3 in amino acids: CATSDPLGGIGYTF. CDR3 DNA sequence: TGTGCCACCAGTGATCCCCTCGGCGGGATTGGCTACACCTTC.